A single sample is the source of the 29 T cell receptor beta chains below, sequenced in a study of blood T cell repertoires in COVID-19. Generated by immunoSEQ multiplex PCR, the TCRdb table keeps only in-frame clones and is missing some. The sample includes more than 150,000 clones, over 70% of them seen just once. The sample consisted of PBMCs or T cells enriched from blood (not recorded which). All receptors derive from a woman aged 60-75 years who had recovered from COVID-19.

This chain joins TRBV3-1 (or the pseudogene TRBV3-2) and TRBJ1-2; D unclear. The V and J ends lost 9 bases and 4 bases respectively, with 9 bases between them. Germline CDR1 and CDR2: LGHDT and YNNKEL (reference sequence). This CDR3 is 11 amino acids long. CDR3 residues: CASGDSYGYTF. For the CDR3, the DNA is TGTGCCAGTGGAGACTCCTATGGCTACACCTTC.

In its sample, this clone was seen once. This chain links TRBV6-5 with TRBJ2-7, with D possibly matching TRBD1 (6 bases). The CDR3 length is 14 residues. Trimming stripped 2 bases from V and 3 bases from J, with 11 bases between. CDR1 and CDR2 from the germline V gene are MNHEY and SVGAGI. The CDR3 sequence: CASSYQGPLYEQYF. CDR3 coding DNA: TGTGCCAGCAGTTACCAGGGGCCACTCTACGAGCAGTACTTC.

This clone was counted only a few times. The gene calls are TRBV5-1 and TRBJ1-1, with 7 nucleotides matching TRBD1. In germline, CDR1 is SGHRS, CDR2 YFSETQ. Unmatched junction bases numbered 5, after V lost 3 bases and J lost 0 bases. CDR3 length: 15 residues. The CDR3 region is CASSSPDRVNTEAFF. CDR3 sequence (DNA): TGCGCCAGCAGCTCCCCCGACAGGGTGAACACTGAAGCTTTCTTT.

V is TRBV29-1 and J is TRBJ1-1, with 7 bases aligning to TRBD1. CDR3 size: 13 residues. After removal of 4 bases from V and 6 bases from J, the junction contained 8 bases not matched to a gene. Germline values: CDR1 SQVTM, CDR2 ANQGSEA. CDR3 nucleotide sequence: TGCAGCGTTGCCGCAGGGGGGATGGCTGAAGCTTTCTTT. This gives the protein CSVAAGGMAEAFF.

The sample holds a few counts of this clone. V and J are TRBV7-8 and TRBJ2-3; D gene unclear. V lost 5 bases and J 3 bases, leaving 6 bases between the germline ends. Per germline, CDR1 SGHVS and CDR2 FQNEAQ. This CDR3 has 12 amino acids. CDR3 sequence (DNA): TGTGCCAGCAGCCCCTTTACAGATACGCAGTATTTT. This gives the protein CASSPFTDTQYF.

The sample holds one count of this clone. J is TRBJ2-2 and V is TRBV24-1; 7 positions agree with TRBD2. Germline V gene lookup returns CDR1 KGHDR and CDR2 SFDVKD. CDR3 size: 15 residues. The trim removed 6 bases at V and 3 bases at J, leaving 6 bases unmatched. The CDR3, as DNA: TGTGCCACCAGTATGGGGGGGGTGGACACCGGGGAGCTGTTTTTT. Encoded protein: CATSMGGVDTGELFF.

In its sample, this clone was seen once. V and J are TRBV11-1 and TRBJ1-4; tentatively, D is TRBD1 (6 bases). With 4 bases removed from V and 5 bases from J, the gap between germline ends came to 14 bases. This CDR3 is built from 15 residues. Per germline, CDR1 SGHAT and CDR2 FQDESV (reference sequence). CDR3 in DNA: TGTGCCAGCAGCTCAAGGACAGTCGAAAATGAAAAACTGTTTTTT. Residues: CASSSRTVENEKLFF.

This clone showed up just once. This chain joins TRBV21-1 and TRBJ1-2; the table assigns TRBD1, which was not confirmed against the DNA. TRBV21-1 is deemed a pseudogene. The CDR3 is 9 residues long. CDR3 protein: CATIHGYTF. The CDR3 DNA reads TGTGCCACCATCCATGGCTACACCTTC.

The chain combines TRBV18 with TRBJ1-3, with no clear D. CDR1 is KGHSH and CDR2 is LQKENI in the germline V gene. V dropped 2 bases and J dropped 0 bases, with 5 bases sitting between them. This CDR3 contains 14 residues. The CDR3 reads CASSPVSSGNTIYF. CDR3 DNA sequence: TGTGCCAGCTCACCAGTCAGCTCTGGAAACACCATATATTTT.

This rearrangement joins TRBV12-3 or TRBV12-4 to TRBJ2-6; D not resolved. CDR3 length: 13 residues. V lost 7 bases and J 0 bases, leaving 4 bases between the germline ends. CDR3 sequence (DNA): TGTGCCAGCACCGTCTCTGGGGCCAACGTCCTGACTTTC. Translating it yields CASTVSGANVLTF.

The chain is built from TRBV30 and TRBJ2-1; 9 bases fit TRBD2. The J segment lost 9 bases and the V segment lost 3 bases, leaving 6 bases of the junction unmatched. The CDR3 is 13 residues long. Germline V gene sequence: CDR1 GTSNPN, CDR2 SVGIG (reference sequence). The CDR3 loop is CAWRRAGGAEQFF. CDR3 DNA sequence: TGTGCCTGGAGAAGGGCGGGAGGGGCTGAGCAGTTCTTC.

This sequence joins TRBV7-8 and TRBJ1-3; 8 nucleotides align to TRBD1. J was trimmed by 3 bases and V by 3 bases; bases with no gene match: 7. The CDR3 covers 16 residues. CDR1 is SGHVS and CDR2 is FQNEAQ in the germline V gene. As DNA, the CDR3 is TGTGCCAGCAGCTTGGGACAGGTTCGTGGTGGAAACACCATATATTTT. This sequence encodes CASSLGQVRGGNTIYF. Together with reference TRBV7-8 and TRBJ1-3, the CDR3 gives the full variable domain: GAGVSQSPRYKVAKRGQDVALRCDPISGHVSLFWYQQALGQGPEFLTYFQNEAQLDKSGLPSDRFFAERPEGSVSTLKIQRTQQEDSAVYLCASSLGQVRGGNTIYFGEGSWLTVV.

This chain joins TRBV10-3 and TRBJ1-1; weak D call: TRBD1 (5 bases). Germline CDR1 is ENHRY and CDR2 is SYGVKD. Trimming took off 4 bases at V and 1 base at J, with 13 bases between the two ends. CDR3 length equals 15 residues. The CDR3 coding sequence is TGTGCCATCAGTGTTGAGACGGGGGAGAACACTGAAGCTTTCTTT. This translates into CAISVETGENTEAFF.

This rearrangement joins TRBV28 to TRBJ1-4, with D maybe TRBD1 (6 bases). This CDR3 contains 14 residues. V dropped 6 bases and J dropped 8 bases, with 16 bases sitting between them. Germline CDR1 is MDHEN and CDR2 is SYDVKM. CDR3 nucleotides: TGTGCCAGCAGCCTACAGGGCGGGCGGGAAAAACTGTTTTTT. This gives the protein CASSLQGGREKLFF.

V usage is TRBV2 and J usage is TRBJ2-3, with TRBD2 matching 9 bases. Germline V CDR1 and CDR2: SNHLY, FYNNEI. The junction had 8 bases not matched to a gene; V was cut back by 6 bases and J by 4 bases. The CDR3 loop spans 15 amino acids. CDR3 nucleotides: TGTGCCAGCAGCCTCGCGGGGGGGCCCCCAGATACGCAGTATTTT. The encoded protein is CASSLAGGPPDTQYF.

The chain couples TRBV11-2 to TRBJ1-6, with unresolved D. Trimming stripped 3 bases from V and 6 bases from J, with 12 bases between. The germline V gene encodes CDR1 SGHAT and CDR2 FQNNGV. The CDR3 contains 15 residues. CDR3 residues: CASSFLTTANSPLHF. The CDR3 DNA follows: TGTGCCAGCAGCTTTCTAACCACAGCTAATTCACCCCTCCACTTT.

The chain employs TRBV5-1 and TRBJ1-6; no clear D gene. Germline lookup yields CDR1 SGHRS and CDR2 YFSETQ. V lost 1 base to trimming and J lost 3 bases, with 8 bases between them. The CDR3 extends over 15 amino acids. CDR3 DNA sequence: TGCGCCAGCAGCTTGAGAGGGAACTATAATTCACCCCTCCACTTT. The encoded protein is CASSLRGNYNSPLHF.

The V gene is TRBV9, the J gene TRBJ2-2; D is uncertain. The germline gives CDR1 SGDLS, CDR2 YYNGEE. V was cut by 0 bases and J by 4 bases, with 4 bases left in between. The CDR3 is 13 residues long. The CDR3: CASSVAGTGELFF. The DNA of the CDR3 is TGTGCCAGCAGCGTAGCAGGCACCGGGGAGCTGTTTTTT. The full variable domain, completed using reference TRBV9 and TRBJ2-2, is DSGVTQTPKHLITATGQRVTLRCSPRSGDLSVYWYQQSLDQGLQFLIQYYNGEERAKGNILERFSAQQFPDLHSELNLSSLELGDSALYFCASSVAGTGELFFGEGSRLTVL.

This clone came up a few times. The chain employs TRBV5-1 and TRBJ2-7; tentative D call: TRBD2 (6 bases). The V end lost 2 bases, the J end lost 5 bases, and 14 bases lay between the germline ends. From germline, CDR1 is SGHRS and CDR2 YFSETQ. CDR3 length equals 14 residues. CDR3 nucleotide sequence: TGCGCCAGCAGCTTTGGGGACTTAGGTAACGAGCAGTACTTC. The encoded protein is CASSFGDLGNEQYF.

This chain joins TRBV19 and TRBJ1-2; 10 bases are shared with TRBD1. V lost 3 bases, J lost 4 bases, and 2 bases stayed unmatched. The CDR3 is 14 residues long. Germline V gene sequence: CDR1 LNHDA, CDR2 SQIVND (reference sequence). The CDR3 loop is CASSIDRGLYGYTF. CDR3 coding DNA: TGTGCCAGTAGTATCGACAGGGGGCTCTATGGCTACACCTTC.

In its sample, this clone was seen a few times. The V and J genes are TRBV13 and TRBJ1-3; TRBD1 aligns across 7 bases. The V gene end was trimmed by 5 bases and the J gene end by 0 bases; junction bases not matched to a gene: 4. The length of the CDR3 is 15 residues. The germline CDR1 and CDR2 sequences are PRHDT and FYEKMQ (reference sequence). The CDR3 DNA is TGTGCCAGCAGCCCAGGGGGACGCTCTGGAAACACCATATATTTT. Translating gives CASSPGGRSGNTIYF.

This chain connects TRBV19 to TRBJ1-5; TRBD1 matches at 7 bases. Germline trimming cut 3 bases from V and 5 bases from J; bases unmatched to any gene: 4. Germline CDR1 is LNHDA and CDR2 is SQIVND (reference sequence). The CDR3 consists of 14 residues. For the CDR3, the DNA is TGTGCCAGTAGTATCACAGGGGCCGATCAGCCCCAGCATTTT. Translated: CASSITGADQPQHF.

The V call is TRBV2, the J call TRBJ1-2, with 11 nucleotides matching TRBD1. V dropped 4 bases and J dropped 4; count of bases not matched to a gene: 8. Per the germline V gene, CDR1 is SNHLY and CDR2 is FYNNEI. The CDR3 extends over 16 amino acids. CDR3 residues: CASSAGTGGYGYGYTF. The CDR3 nucleotides are TGTGCCAGCAGTGCCGGGACAGGGGGATACGGCTATGGCTACACCTTC.

This clone was seen a handful of times. V usage is TRBV3-1 (or the pseudogene TRBV3-2) and J usage is TRBJ1-2; weak D call: TRBD1 (5 bases). The CDR3 is 12 amino acids. The germline V gene has CDR1 LGHDT and CDR2 YNNKEL (reference sequence). V was clipped by 4 bases and J by 3 bases, with 6 bases between them. In DNA form, the CDR3 reads TGTGCCAGCAGCCTCAGGGACTATGGCTACACCTTC. This translates into CASSLRDYGYTF.

The V call is TRBV30, the J call TRBJ1-6; D uncertain. There are 15 residues in the CDR3. Trimming took off 5 bases at V and 1 base at J, with 12 bases between the two ends. Looked up from germline, CDR1 is GTSNPN and CDR2 is SVGIG (reference sequence). CDR3 nucleotides: TGTGCCTGGGCTGATGGAGGTTCCTATAATTCACCCCTCCACTTT. This sequence encodes CAWADGGSYNSPLHF.

This clone was recorded once. The chain carries TRBV5-1 and TRBJ2-5; TRBD1 aligns across 8 bases. V was pared by 2 bases and J by 5 bases, with 5 bases of the junction left unmatched. This CDR3 comprises 14 residues. CDR1 and CDR2 (germline): SGHRS, YFSETQ. The CDR3 DNA follows: TGCGCCAGCAGCTTTGGACAGGGCGAGGAGACCCAGTACTTC. Residues: CASSFGQGEETQYF.

The chain recombines TRBV28 with TRBJ2-3, with D possibly TRBD2 on 6 matching bases. Trimming removed 2 bases from V and 1 base from J, with 7 bases in between. Germline assignment: CDR1 MDHEN and CDR2 SYDVKM. The CDR3 runs 14 residues. The CDR3: CASSLREGTDTQYF. DNA of the CDR3: TGTGCCAGCAGTTTAAGGGAGGGCACAGATACGCAGTATTTT.

The gene calls are TRBV7-9 and TRBJ1-3, with TRBD1 identical over 7 bases. Germline V gives CDR1 SEHNR, CDR2 FQNEAQ (reference sequence). Trimming at V came to 1 base and at J to 3 bases, leaving 6 bases not matched to a gene. The length of the CDR3 is 16 residues. In nucleotides, the CDR3 is TGTGCCAGCAGCTTAGGCCCAAGGGGGCGTGGAAACACCATATATTTT. Translated, it gives CASSLGPRGRGNTIYF.

CDR3 amino acids: CASSAAGRLSGANVLTF. In DNA, the CDR3 is TGTGCCAGCAGTGCGGCGGGTCGCCTCTCTGGGGCCAACGTCCTGACTTTC. The chain employs TRBV5-4 and TRBJ2-6; D may be TRBD2 (5 bases). Between the trimmed V and J ends, which lost 5 bases and 0 bases, there was a span of 15 bases. This CDR3 spans 17 amino acids. The germline V gene has CDR1 SGHNT and CDR2 YYREEE (reference sequence).